The 4 T cell receptor beta chains given below trace back to one sample, sequenced in a study of T cell changes during pregnancy in multiple sclerosis. Here immunoSEQ multiplex PCR was the method, and the copy in TCRdb shows in-frame clones only, minus some. The data show about 98,000 clones, 92% seen once. The sample in question was peripheral blood, obtained after pregnancy. Source of these receptors: a female donor in good health, enrolled as a control in a pregnancy study.

The genes are TRBV28 and TRBJ2-7, with D possibly being TRBD2 (6 bases). Trimming stripped 7 bases from V and 9 bases from J, with 22 bases between. The CDR3 contains 14 residues. Germline V gene lookup returns CDR1 MDHEN and CDR2 SYDVKM. This chain's CDR3 is CASTFGGTRQGQYF. CDR3 DNA: TGTGCCAGCACCTTTGGAGGGACCCGCCAGGGGCAGTACTTC.

This chain links TRBV2 with TRBJ2-5, with D possibly being TRBD2 (6 bases). Matching the DNA end better, TRBJ2-7 makes the J call doubtful. Germline values: CDR1 SNHLY, CDR2 FYNNEI. This CDR3 contains 14 residues. The CDR3: CASSGSGRSYEQYF. The CDR3 nucleotides are TGTGCCAGCAGTGGGTCAGGGAGGTCCTACGAGCAGTACTTC.

The count of this clone is one. This chain connects TRBV28 to TRBJ1-2; D may be TRBD1 (5 bases). Trimming cost V 5 bases and J 10 bases, with 14 bases left between them. The CDR3 has 12 amino acids. CDR1 and CDR2 from the germline V gene are MDHEN and SYDVKM. Here the CDR3 DNA reads TGTGCCAGCAGTCCAAACAGGAGAACCTACACCTTC. Its translation is CASSPNRRTYTF.

The rearrangement uses TRBV6-5 and TRBJ2-5, with 9 bases aligning to TRBD1. The J call may be wrong; the DNA end is better matched by TRBJ2-7. The CDR3 runs to 15 residues. CDR1 and CDR2 from the germline V gene are MNHEY and SVGAGI. CDR3 DNA sequence: TGTGCCAGCAGTTTTTCACAGGGGGCGATCTACGAGCAGTACTTC. Protein: CASSFSQGAIYEQYF.